This T cell receptor beta chain is from a study of T cell responses to AZD1222 COVID-19 vaccine. Study-level information: Pooled in the analysis were second doses at about 4 or about 12 weeks. General observations from the study: Reportedly, close to half of spike-specific TCRs are directed against unmutated variant regions. Only a handful of AZD1222 recipients, several in all, had baseline seropositivity. Donors in the cohort were predominantly white British and more often female, and clonal diversity was possibly underestimated.

As to this clone: Antigen unknown.

The CDR3 is made up of 15 amino acids. The V end lost 0 bases, the J end lost 8 bases, and 15 bases lay between the germline ends. From germline, CDR1 is SGHTS and CDR2 YDEGEE. Repertoires were generated with immunoSEQ multiplex PCR, while TCRdb's copy carries only in-frame clones and drops some. The sample consists of around 140,000 clones, about 89% of them appearing once. The sequencing used peripheral blood, collected on day 0 of AZD1222 vaccination. The chain links TRBV5-8 to TRBJ2-1; a possible D gene is TRBD2 (6 bases). The TCR comes from an adult in good health. The chain's CDR3 is CASSLASEGRYEQFF. The CDR3 DNA is TGTGCCAGCAGCTTGGCATCGGAGGGCAGATATGAGCAGTTCTTC. Complete variable domain (other parts from reference TRBV5-8 and TRBJ2-1): EAGVTQSPTHLIKTRGQQATLRCSPISGHTSVYWYQQALGLGLQFLLWYDEGEERNRGNFPPRFSGRQFPNYSSELNVNALELEDSALYLCASSLASEGRYEQFFGPGTRLTVL.